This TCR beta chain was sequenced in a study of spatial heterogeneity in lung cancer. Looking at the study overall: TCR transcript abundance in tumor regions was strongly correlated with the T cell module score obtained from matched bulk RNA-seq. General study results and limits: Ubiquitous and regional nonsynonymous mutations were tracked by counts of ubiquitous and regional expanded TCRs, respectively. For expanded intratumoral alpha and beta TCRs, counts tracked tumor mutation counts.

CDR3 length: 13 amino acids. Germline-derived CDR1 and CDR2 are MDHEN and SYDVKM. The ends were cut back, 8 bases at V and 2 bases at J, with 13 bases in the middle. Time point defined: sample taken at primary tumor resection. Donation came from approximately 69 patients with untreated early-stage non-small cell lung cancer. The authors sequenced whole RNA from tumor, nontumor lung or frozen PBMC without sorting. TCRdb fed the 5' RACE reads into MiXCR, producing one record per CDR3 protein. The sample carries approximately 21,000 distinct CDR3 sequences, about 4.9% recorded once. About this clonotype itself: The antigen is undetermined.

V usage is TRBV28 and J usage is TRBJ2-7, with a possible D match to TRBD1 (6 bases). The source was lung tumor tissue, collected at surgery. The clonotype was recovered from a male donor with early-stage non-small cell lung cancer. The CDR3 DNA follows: TGTGCCAGCGAGCGCGGACAGCCCTACGAGCAGTACTTC. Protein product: CASERGQPYEQYF.